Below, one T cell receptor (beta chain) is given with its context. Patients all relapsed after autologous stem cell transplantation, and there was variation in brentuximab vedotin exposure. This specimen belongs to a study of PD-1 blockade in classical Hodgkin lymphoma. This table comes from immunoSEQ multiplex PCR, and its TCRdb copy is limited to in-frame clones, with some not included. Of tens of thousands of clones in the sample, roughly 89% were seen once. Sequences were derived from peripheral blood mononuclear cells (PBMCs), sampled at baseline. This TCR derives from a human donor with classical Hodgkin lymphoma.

CDR3 amino acids: CASSSETGTGNTIYF. CDR3 in DNA: TGTGCCAGCAGCTCCGAGACAGGGACTGGAAACACCATATATTTT. The chain joins TRBV7-2 to TRBJ1-3; 7 bases fit TRBD1. This CDR3 comprises 15 residues. CDR1 and CDR2 (germline): SGHTA, FQGNSA. Trimming removed 4 bases from V and 2 bases from J; junction bases left unmatched: 5.